Listed here are 15 T cell receptor beta chains from one sample, sequenced in a study of cytomegalovirus exposure and HLA in healthy donors listed by TCRdb under 2017. The library was generated by the immunoSEQ multiplex PCR assay. The multiplex PCR relied on a mix of 60 forward primers for TCR Vbeta segments and 13 reverse primers for TCR Jbeta segments. TCRdb obtained this table from immuneACCESS and retained in-frame rearrangements with V and J assigned. These tables miss some clones; where compared with another copy, unresolved V genes account for less than half of the shortfall, and the remainder is unexplained. The sample records approximately 180,000 clones, about 75% of which are singletons. 6.3% of the sample comes from the top ten. The sequenced sample consisted of PBMCs. The receptors derive from a man aged 35 to 55 in good health and CMV-seropositive.

The chain couples TRBV5-1 to TRBJ2-3; 13 positions match TRBD2. The trim removed 3 bases at V and 8 bases at J, leaving 3 bases unmatched. Germline-derived CDR1 and CDR2 are SGHRS and YFSETQ. This CDR3 has 14 amino acids. Here the CDR3 reads CASSSGLAGSTQYF. In nucleotides, the CDR3 is TGCGCCAGCAGCTCGGGACTAGCGGGAAGTACGCAGTATTTT.

The V call is TRBV5-1, the J call TRBJ2-1; 10 bases fit TRBD2. The CDR3 contains 16 residues. The V segment lost 4 bases and the J segment 3 bases; nucleotides outside the gene matches: 7. CDR1 and CDR2 (germline): SGHRS, YFSETQ. The CDR3 loop reads CASSPHGLADYNEQFF. CDR3 nucleotides: TGCGCCAGCAGCCCCCATGGACTAGCGGACTACAATGAGCAGTTCTTC.

This clone occurred once. The chain recombines TRBV5-4 with TRBJ2-3; D is uncertain. In germline, CDR1 is SGHNT, CDR2 YYREEE (reference sequence). The CDR3 contains 14 residues. The ends were cut back, 4 bases at V and 2 bases at J, with 11 bases in the middle. CDR3 nucleotides: TGTGCCAGCAGCGCTCTAGACCCCACAGATACGCAGTATTTT. It is translated as CASSALDPTDTQYF.

This clone has a handful of counts. This CDR3 is CASSPGVYEQYF. The CDR3 DNA reads as TGTGCCAGCAGCCCCGGGGTCTACGAGCAGTACTTC. The V call is TRBV9, the J call TRBJ2-7; tentatively, D is TRBD2 (5 bases). CDR1 SGDLS and CDR2 YYNGEE come from the germline V gene. The CDR3 has 12 residues. Trimming pared 4 bases from V and 3 bases from J, leaving 8 bases between.

This clone was counted a single time. The V gene is TRBV11-2, the J gene TRBJ2-3; D is ambiguous. Germline V gives CDR1 SGHAT, CDR2 FQNNGV. This CDR3 contains 13 residues. Trimming pared 1 base from V and 6 bases from J, leaving 8 bases between. CDR3 sequence reads: CASSLVFPDTQYF. The CDR3 nucleotides read TGTGCCAGCAGCTTAGTCTTTCCCGATACGCAGTATTTT.

The V and J genes are TRBV7-3 and TRBJ2-1; 9 bases are shared with TRBD1. The CDR3 consists of 15 residues. The trim removed 5 bases at V and 8 bases at J, leaving 10 bases unmatched. Germline CDR1 SGHTA, CDR2 FQGTGA. The CDR3 nucleotides are TGTGCCAGCAGCCCAACAGGGGGCGCTTGGGATGAGCAGTTCTTC. As protein: CASSPTGGAWDEQFF.

The CDR3 loop reads CASSMTGQDQPQHF. DNA of the CDR3: TGTGCCAGTAGTATGACAGGGCAGGATCAGCCCCAGCATTTT. J is TRBJ1-5 and V is TRBV19; 7 bases are a match to TRBD1. CDR1 and CDR2 (germline): LNHDA, SQIVND (reference sequence). V lost 3 bases and J lost 5; bases outside the gene matches: 4. The CDR3 spans 14 residues.

The chain joins TRBV6-4 to TRBJ1-1; 7 bases are shared with TRBD1. The germline V gene encodes CDR1 MRHNA and CDR2 SNTAGT. The CDR3 is 14 residues long. V was pared by 4 bases and J by 7 bases, with 9 bases of the junction left unmatched. CDR3 sequence: CASSASGGFGEAFF. The CDR3 bases are TGTGCCAGCAGTGCCTCAGGGGGTTTTGGTGAAGCTTTCTTT.

The V call is TRBV9, the J call TRBJ1-4, with a weak D call TRBD1 (6 bases). In germline, CDR1 is SGDLS, CDR2 YYNGEE. CDR3 length: 16 residues. Trimming took off 3 bases at V and 1 base at J, with 13 bases between the two ends. CDR3 amino acids: CASSGGGAGTNEKLFF. The CDR3 nucleotides are TGTGCCAGCAGCGGAGGGGGGGCCGGAACTAATGAAAAACTGTTTTTT.

The chain carries TRBV5-6 and TRBJ2-2; 7 nucleotides align to TRBD2. Germline assignment: CDR1 SGHDT and CDR2 YYEEEE. Germline trimming cut 0 bases from V and 4 bases from J; bases unmatched to any gene: 6. CDR3 size: 16 residues. CDR3 loop: CASSLVTSVGTGELFF. The CDR3, as DNA: TGTGCCAGCAGCTTGGTTACTAGCGTGGGCACCGGGGAGCTGTTTTTT.

This rearrangement joins TRBV28 to TRBJ2-3; TRBD2 aligns across 10 bases. The CDR3 runs 15 residues. Germline lookup yields CDR1 MDHEN and CDR2 SYDVKM. The V segment lost 8 bases and the J segment 0 bases; nucleotides outside the gene matches: 5. CDR3 bases: TGTGCCAGCTGGACTAGCGGACTTAGCACAGATACGCAGTATTTT. Its translation: CASWTSGLSTDTQYF.

In nucleotides, the CDR3 is TGTGCCAGCAGTCTAGGGGTGTGGGGCTACACCTTC. Encoded protein: CASSLGVWGYTF. The chain combines TRBV28 with TRBJ1-2, with a tentative D call TRBD1 (5 bases). The CDR3 has 12 residues. Trimming stripped 5 bases from V and 8 bases from J, with 12 bases between. Per the germline V gene, CDR1 is MDHEN and CDR2 is SYDVKM.

This rearrangement joins TRBV28 to TRBJ2-1; D remains ambiguous. Germline lookup yields CDR1 MDHEN and CDR2 SYDVKM. This CDR3 comprises 11 residues. V lost 8 bases, J lost 4 bases, and 6 bases lay in between. The CDR3 nucleotides read TGTGCCAGCGGTAGTTACAATGAGCAGTTCTTC. This codes for CASGSYNEQFF.

The chain joins TRBV27 to TRBJ2-7; D is undetermined. The CDR3 is 13 amino acids. Germline V gene lookup returns CDR1 MNHEY and CDR2 SMNVEV (reference sequence). V was pared by 8 bases and J by 5 bases, with 16 bases between. The DNA for the CDR3 is TGTGCCAGCCTTTCCTCGGGTAGCCACGAGCAGTACTTC. Its protein is CASLSSGSHEQYF.

The V call is TRBV5-4, the J call TRBJ2-3, with a possible D match to TRBD2 (5 bases). Germline-derived CDR1 and CDR2 are SGHNT and YYREEE (reference sequence). The V end was cut by 3 bases, the J end by 5 bases, with 19 bases between. The length of the CDR3 is 16 residues. The CDR3 loop reads CASSSSRTDGGDTQYF. CDR3 nucleotides: TGTGCCAGCAGCTCGTCGAGGACTGACGGTGGAGATACGCAGTATTTT. Complete variable domain (other parts from reference TRBV5-4 and TRBJ2-3): ETGVTQSPTHLIKTRGQQVTLRCSSQSGHNTVSWYQQALGQGPQFIFQYYREEENGRGNFPPRFSGLQFPNYSSELNVNALELDDSALYLCASSSSRTDGGDTQYFGPGTRLTVL.